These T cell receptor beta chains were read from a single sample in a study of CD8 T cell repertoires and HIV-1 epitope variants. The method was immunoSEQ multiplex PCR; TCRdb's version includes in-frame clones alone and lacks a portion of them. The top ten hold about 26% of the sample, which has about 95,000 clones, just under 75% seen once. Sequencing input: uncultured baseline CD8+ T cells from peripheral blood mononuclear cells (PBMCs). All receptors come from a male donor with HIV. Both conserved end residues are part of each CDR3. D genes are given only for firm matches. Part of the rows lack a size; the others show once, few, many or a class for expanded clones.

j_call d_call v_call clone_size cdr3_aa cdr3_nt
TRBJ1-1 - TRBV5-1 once CASSLGRVNTEAFF TGCGCCAGCAGCTTGGGACGGGTGAACACTGAAGCTTTCTTT
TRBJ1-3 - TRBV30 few CAWSPIRTSSGNTIYF TGTGCCTGGAGCCCGATCCGGACGTCTTCTGGAAACACCATATATTTT
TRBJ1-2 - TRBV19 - CASSIGGGRASYGYTF TGTGCCAGTAGTATTGGAGGCGGCAGGGCTAGCTATGGCTACACCTTC
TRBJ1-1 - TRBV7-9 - CASSPSTGNTEAFF TGTGCCAGCAGCCCATCGACAGGGAACACTGAAGCTTTCTTT
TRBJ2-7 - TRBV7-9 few CASSLTYEQYF TGTGCCAGCAGCCTTACATACGAGCAGTACTTC
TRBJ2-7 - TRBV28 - CASSTPGRPYEQYF TGTGCCAGCAGTACCCCGGGACGCCCCTACGAGCAGTACTTC
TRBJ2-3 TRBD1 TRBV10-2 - CASTLQGAQTDTQYF TGCGCCAGCACCCTACAGGGGGCGCAAACAGATACGCAGTATTTT
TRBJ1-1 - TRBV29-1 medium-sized CSVEGGGTEAFF TGCAGCGTTGAAGGGGGGGGGACTGAAGCTTTCTTT
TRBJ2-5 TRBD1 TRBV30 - CAWSVGGLETQYF TGTGCCTGGAGTGTAGGGGGCCTTGAGACCCAGTACTTC
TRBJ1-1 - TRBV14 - CASSLETEAFF TGTGCCAGCAGCCTGGAGACTGAAGCTTTCTTT
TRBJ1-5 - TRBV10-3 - CAISSTTGYSNQPQHF TGTGCCATCAGTAGTACGACAGGATATAGCAATCAGCCCCAGCATTTT
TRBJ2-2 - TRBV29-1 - CSPVWDGTNTGELFF TGCAGCCCAGTCTGGGACGGAACGAACACCGGGGAGCTGTTTTTT
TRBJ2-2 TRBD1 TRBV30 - CAWSFDRVNTGELFF TGTGCCTGGAGTTTCGACAGGGTGAACACCGGGGAGCTGTTTTTT
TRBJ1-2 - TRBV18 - CASSSRGSADGYTF TGTGCCAGCTCATCAAGAGGCAGCGCCGATGGCTACACCTTC
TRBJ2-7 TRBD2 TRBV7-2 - CASSLGTRNNEQYF TGTGCCAGCAGCTTAGGGACTAGAAACAACGAGCAGTACTTC
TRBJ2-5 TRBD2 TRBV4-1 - CASSQDFGGSYETQYF TGCGCCAGCAGCCAAGATTTTGGCGGGAGTTACGAGACCCAGTACTTC